The next 20 T cell receptor beta chains were all read from a single sample in a study of shared clonotypes between healthy human individuals. Using immunoSEQ multiplex PCR, the repertoire was profiled, and TCRdb retains in-frame clones only, with some absent. This sample has 1,500,000 or so clones; 96% occur once, and the top ten carry roughly 1.2%. Specimen: naive CD4+ T cells sorted from blood. Stated subset: CD45RA+ positively selected. Receptors originate from a man aged 25 to 45 in good health.

The chain uses TRBV6-1 and TRBJ2-1; the D gene is possibly TRBD2 (5 bases). CDR1 and CDR2 from the germline V gene are MNHNS and SASEGT. This CDR3 contains 13 residues. Trimming shortened V by 2 bases and J by 10 bases, and 12 bases separated the two germline ends. CDR3 sequence reads: CASSEWTGGEQFF. The CDR3 region has the DNA TGTGCCAGCAGTGAATGGACTGGCGGCGAGCAGTTCTTC.

The chain links TRBV9 to TRBJ2-5; 8 bases are shared with TRBD1. CDR1 is SGDLS, CDR2 YYNGEE, per germline. Trimming removed 2 bases from V and 5 bases from J; junction bases left unmatched: 8. This CDR3 has 15 residues. The CDR3 protein is CASSVTTGVWETQYF. CDR3 in DNA: TGTGCCAGCAGCGTGACGACAGGGGTGTGGGAGACCCAGTACTTC.

The rearrangement links TRBV6-1 to TRBJ1-1; unclear D gene. The germline V gene encodes CDR1 MNHNS and CDR2 SASEGT. The CDR3 loop spans 14 amino acids. V lost 2 bases and J lost 0, with 7 bases in between. CDR3 sequence (DNA): TGTGCCAGCAGTGAACAACCTATGAACACTGAAGCTTTCTTT. Its translation: CASSEQPMNTEAFF.

This chain links TRBV9 with TRBJ2-1; D tentatively fits TRBD1 or TRBD2 (6 bases each). Deletions cut 4 bases from V and 0 bases from J, with 11 bases between. The CDR3 extends over 15 amino acids. The germline V gene has CDR1 SGDLS and CDR2 YYNGEE. The CDR3 DNA follows: TGTGCCAGCAGCACCGAGGGGGGCTCCTACAATGAGCAGTTCTTC. It encodes CASSTEGGSYNEQFF.

This chain joins TRBV19 and TRBJ2-2; D unclear. This CDR3 is 16 amino acids long. From germline, CDR1 is LNHDA and CDR2 SQIVND (reference sequence). Trimming took off 1 base at V and 6 bases at J, with 15 bases between the two ends. In nucleotides, the CDR3 is TGTGCCAGTAGTATAGCGGCGATAGGGCAGGCCGGGGAGCTGTTTTTT. Translating it yields CASSIAAIGQAGELFF.

Of note for this clone: The junction departs from the called germline gene at one end, perhaps through a read error. The chain combines TRBV5-1 with TRBJ2-7; D unresolved. The germline V gene has CDR1 SGHRS and CDR2 YFSETQ. This CDR3 has 13 residues. CDR3 protein: CASSFGGSSEQYF. The DNA for the CDR3 is TGCGCCAGCAGCTTCGGTGGCTCCTCCGAGCAGTACTTC. The full variable domain, in which reference TRBV5-1 and TRBJ2-7 provide the parts outside the CDR3, is KAGVTQTPRYLIKTRGQQVTLSCSPISGHRSVSWYQQTPGQGLQFLFEYFSETQRNKGNFPGRFSGRQFSNSRSEMNVSTLELGDSALYLCASSFGGSSEQYFGPGTRLTVT.

The chain uses TRBV7-6 and TRBJ2-1; 13 nucleotides line up with TRBD2. CDR3 length equals 19 residues. Germline V gene sequence: CDR1 SGHVS, CDR2 FNYEAQ. V lost 2 bases and J lost 7; bases outside the gene matches: 14. The CDR3 DNA reads TGTGCCAGCAGCTTAAAACCGGGACTAGCGGGATTAAGAGAGAATGAGCAGTTCTTC. Translated: CASSLKPGLAGLRENEQFF.

The chain combines TRBV9 with TRBJ2-7; D is possibly TRBD1 (5 bases). This CDR3 contains 15 residues. The germline V gene has CDR1 SGDLS and CDR2 YYNGEE. V lost 4 bases and J 3 bases, leaving 17 bases between the germline ends. This CDR3 is CASSPRTNPVYEQYF. In nucleotides, the CDR3 is TGTGCCAGCAGCCCGCGGACAAATCCGGTCTACGAGCAGTACTTC. The full variable domain, completed using reference TRBV9 and TRBJ2-7, is DSGVTQTPKHLITATGQRVTLRCSPRSGDLSVYWYQQSLDQGLQFLIQYYNGEERAKGNILERFSAQQFPDLHSELNLSSLELGDSALYFCASSPRTNPVYEQYFGPGTRLTVT.

The rearrangement uses TRBV28 and TRBJ2-7; weak D call: TRBD2 (5 bases). The CDR3 covers 15 residues. Germline CDR1 and CDR2: MDHEN and SYDVKM. V lost 5 bases to trimming and J lost 0 bases, with 14 bases between them. The CDR3 here is CASSRPEGISYEQYF. The CDR3 region has the DNA TGTGCCAGCAGTCGGCCTGAGGGAATCTCCTACGAGCAGTACTTC.

The chain is built from TRBV2 and TRBJ2-4, with D possibly being TRBD1 (5 bases). V was cut by 8 bases and J by 8 bases, with 19 bases left in between. CDR3 length: 14 residues. Germline CDR1 and CDR2: SNHLY and FYNNEI. As DNA, the CDR3 is TGTGCCAGCCTCGTTTTGGGGCAGGGATACATTCAGTACTTC. Translating gives CASLVLGQGYIQYF. The entire variable domain, with the rest obtained from reference TRBV2 and TRBJ2-4, is as follows: EPEVTQTPSHQVTQMGQEVILRCVPISNHLYFYWYRQILGQKVEFLVSFYNNEISEKSEIFDDQFSVERPDGSNFTLKIRSTKLEDSAMYFCASLVLGQGYIQYFGAGTRLSVL.

V usage is TRBV4-1 and J usage is TRBJ1-2; weak D call: TRBD1 (6 bases). V gave up 0 bases and J gave up 4 bases, with 9 bases separating them. The CDR3 has 14 amino acids. Germline V CDR1 and CDR2: MGHRA, YSYEKL. CDR3 amino acids: CASSQDPGAYGYTF. CDR3 nucleotides: TGCGCCAGCAGCCAAGATCCGGGGGCCTATGGCTACACCTTC.

The J gene is TRBJ2-5, the V gene TRBV28; TRBD2 agrees at 10 bases. V dropped 5 bases and J dropped 4; count of bases not matched to a gene: 13. The CDR3 length is 17 residues. Germline loops: CDR1 MDHEN, CDR2 SYDVKM. CDR3 loop: CASSRKREGIVGETQYF. The CDR3 region has the DNA TGTGCCAGCAGTCGAAAGCGGGAGGGTATTGTGGGAGAGACCCAGTACTTC.

The rearrangement links TRBV7-2 to TRBJ1-5; the D gene is possibly TRBD1 (5 bases). Trimming pared 6 bases from V and 1 base from J, leaving 13 bases between. CDR1 is SGHTA and CDR2 is FQGNSA in the germline V gene. The CDR3 has 15 residues. CDR3 region: CASSRQRGSNQPQHF. Written as DNA, the CDR3 is TGTGCCAGCAGTAGACAGCGGGGGAGCAATCAGCCCCAGCATTTT. The whole variable domain, filled in from reference TRBV7-2 and TRBJ1-5, reads GAGVSQSPSNKVTEKGKDVELRCDPISGHTALYWYRQSLGQGLEFLIYFQGNSAPDKSGLPSDRFSAERTGGSVSTLTIQRTQQEDSAVYLCASSRQRGSNQPQHFGDGTRLSIL.

The chain couples TRBV6-6 to TRBJ2-7, with D perhaps TRBD2 (6 bases). CDR3 length equals 14 residues. Germline-derived CDR1 and CDR2 are MNHNY and SVGAGI (reference sequence). Trimming pared 7 bases from V and 4 bases from J, leaving 17 bases between. Written as DNA, the CDR3 is TGTGCCAGCACCCCGGAGGCTAGCGTTTACGAGCAGTACTTC. Translation: CASTPEASVYEQYF.

The chain employs TRBV10-3 and TRBJ1-2, with a tentative D call TRBD1 (5 bases). Trimming left V 2 bases short and J 5 bases short, with 18 bases between. The CDR3 is 16 residues long. Germline CDR1 and CDR2: ENHRY and SYGVKD. CDR3 sequence: CAISEPRQRHTYGYTF. CDR3 bases: TGTGCCATCAGTGAGCCCCGACAGCGACACACGTATGGCTACACCTTC.

The chain uses TRBV25-1 and TRBJ2-2; 7 positions match TRBD2. The length of the CDR3 is 12 residues. Per the germline V gene, CDR1 is MGHDK and CDR2 is SYGVNS. With 4 bases clipped from V and 13 bases from J, the junction kept 6 bases outside the gene matches. DNA for the CDR3: TGTGCCAGCAGTGGGGGCCCGGGAGGGCTGTTTTTT. This codes for CASSGGPGGLFF.

This chain uses TRBV18 with TRBJ1-2; D not resolved. The CDR3 runs 15 residues. Germline V gene lookup returns CDR1 KGHSH and CDR2 LQKENI. Trimming pared 5 bases from V and 0 bases from J, leaving 13 bases between. DNA of the CDR3: TGTGCCAGCTCATCCCCTGCGGTTACTAACTATGGCTACACCTTC. Protein product: CASSSPAVTNYGYTF.

The chain joins TRBV10-3 to TRBJ1-1, with TRBD1 identical over 8 bases. The CDR3 loop spans 15 amino acids. V trimming: 6 bases; J trimming: 1 base; junction bases outside the gene matches: 7. CDR1 and CDR2 (germline): ENHRY, SYGVKD. The CDR3 nucleotides are TGTGCCATCAGGGATTCGGGACAGGAGAACACTGAAGCTTTCTTT. Translation gives CAIRDSGQENTEAFF.

The gene calls are TRBV4-2 and TRBJ2-2, with TRBD2 identical over 7 bases. In germline, CDR1 is LGHNA, CDR2 YNFKEQ. The CDR3 consists of 17 residues. V dropped 1 base and J dropped 4; count of bases not matched to a gene: 9. CDR3 sequence (DNA): TGTGCCAGCAGCCAAGGTGACGGGGAGGGGATCACCGGGGAGCTGTTTTTT. It is translated as CASSQGDGEGITGELFF.

The J gene is TRBJ1-2, the V gene TRBV4-3; weak D call: TRBD1 (6 bases). The V gene's germline CDR1 is LGHNA and CDR2 YSLEER. There are 15 residues in the CDR3. V shed 4 bases and J shed 8 bases, with 20 bases lying between them. CDR3 region: CASSLTGRDNRGYTF. DNA for the CDR3: TGCGCCAGCAGCCTCACGGGCCGGGACAATCGGGGCTACACCTTC.